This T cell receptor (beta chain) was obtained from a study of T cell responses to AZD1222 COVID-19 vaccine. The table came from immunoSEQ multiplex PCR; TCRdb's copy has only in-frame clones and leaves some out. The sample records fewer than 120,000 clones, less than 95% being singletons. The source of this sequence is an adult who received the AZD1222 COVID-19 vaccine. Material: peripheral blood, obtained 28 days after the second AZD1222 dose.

CDR3 sequence reads: CASSTGQLNTEAFF. In DNA, the CDR3 is TGCGCCAGCAGCACGGGACAGTTGAACACTGAAGCTTTCTTT. This chain joins TRBV5-1 and TRBJ1-1, with 7 bases fitting TRBD1. V dropped 4 bases and J dropped 0; count of bases not matched to a gene: 3. The CDR3 runs to 14 residues. CDR1 and CDR2 (germline): SGHRS, YFSETQ.